These T cell receptor beta chains were read from a single sample in a study of cytomegalovirus exposure and HLA in healthy donors. Assay: immunoSEQ multiplex PCR; the TCRdb copy retains only in-frame clones and omits some. The sample has under 200,000 clones, around 77% seen once; the top ten hold approximately 2.1%. The sequenced sample was PBMCs. These receptors all stem from a man aged 25 to 40 in good health and CMV-seronegative. Each CDR3 is given with its conserved first and last residue. D genes are given only for firm matches. Clone size is shown for a subset of rows, as once, few, many or a class of expanded clone.

clone size | J gene | D gene | V gene | CDR3 DNA | CDR3 protein
. | TRBJ2-1 | TRBD2 | TRBV5-4 | TGTGCCAGCAGCCGGACTAGCGAAAATGAGCAGTTCTTC | CASSRTSENEQFF
. | TRBJ2-1 | . | TRBV5-8 | TGTGCCAGCAGCCCGAGCCCTCTAGCCAGGATGGACAATGAGCAGTTCTTC | CASSPSPLARMDNEQFF
. | TRBJ2-3 | . | TRBV7-9 | TGTGCCAGCATCCGACTCGGGGGGCGCACAGATACGCAGTATTTT | CASIRLGGRTDTQYF
few | TRBJ2-7 | . | TRBV6-6 | TGTGCCAGCAGTTACGCCTCGGACATAGCTGGCGAGCAGTACTTC | CASSYASDIAGEQYF
. | TRBJ2-1 | . | TRBV7-7 | TGTGCTAGCAGCTCCGCGTCGGATGAGCAGTTCTTC | CASSSASDEQFF
. | TRBJ1-1 | TRBD1 | TRBV18 | TGTGCCAGCTCACCACGAGGACAGGATATGAACACTGAAGCTTTCTTT | CASSPRGQDMNTEAFF
few | TRBJ2-6 | . | TRBV6-1 | TGTGCCAGCCGGACAGACTCTGGGGCCAACGTCCTGACTTTC | CASRTDSGANVLTF
. | TRBJ1-4 | TRBD1 | TRBV11-2 | TGTGCCAGCAGGCCGGGGACAGGGTTGGGAAAACTGTTTTTT | CASRPGTGLGKLFF
. | TRBJ1-5 | TRBD1 | TRBV28 | TGTGCCAGCAGAACTGACAGGGGGCTTGGCAATCAGCCCCAGCATTTT | CASRTDRGLGNQPQHF
. | TRBJ1-3 | TRBD1 | TRBV13 | TGTGCCAGCAGACAACAGGGGAAGTTAGGCACCATATATTTT | CASRQQGKLGTIYF
. | TRBJ1-2 | TRBD1 | TRBV27 | TGTGCCAGCAGTATCACAGGGGGCCTCTATGGCTACACCTTC | CASSITGGLYGYTF
. | TRBJ2-2 | TRBD2 | TRBV18 | TGTGCCAGCTCACCCGTCCCCACAAGGACTAGCGGTTCGAACACCGGGGAGCTGTTTTTT | CASSPVPTRTSGSNTGELFF
. | TRBJ2-1 | . | TRBV18 | TGTGCCAGCTCACCGGTCGGCAATGAGCAGTTCTTC | CASSPVGNEQFF
. | TRBJ2-6 | . | TRBV5-1 | TGCGCCAGCAGCTCCAATTTAGCTGGGGCCAACGTCCTGACTTTC | CASSSNLAGANVLTF
. | TRBJ2-2 | TRBD2 | TRBV10-1 | TGCGCCAGCAGCACTAGCGGGAAGGGCACCGGGGAGCTGTTTTTT | CASSTSGKGTGELFF
. | TRBJ2-3 | TRBD2 | TRBV10-3 | TGTGCCATCAGTGCTCGGACTAGCGGGAGAGTCGGCACAGATACGCAGTATTTT | CAISARTSGRVGTDTQYF
. | TRBJ2-3 | TRBD2 | TRBV27 | TGTGCCAGCTGGACTAGCGTCGACACAGATACGCAGTATTTT | CASWTSVDTDTQYF
. | TRBJ2-7 | TRBD1 | TRBV7-9 | TGTGCCAGCACCCAGGGACAGACTACCTACGAGCAGTACTTC | CASTQGQTTYEQYF
. | TRBJ2-5 | . | TRBV10-3 | TGTGCCATCAGCGATCGCGAAGTCGGGGAGACCCAGTACTTC | CAISDREVGETQYF
. | TRBJ2-7 | TRBD2 | TRBV5-4 | TGTGCCAGCAGCTCCCAACTAGCGGGAGTCTCCTACGAGCAGTACTTC | CASSSQLAGVSYEQYF
. | TRBJ1-1 | . | TRBV6-1 | TGTGCCAGCAGTAAACAAGAGAACACTGAAGCTTTCTTT | CASSKQENTEAFF
few | TRBJ2-2 | TRBD2 | TRBV14 | TGTGCCAGCAGCCGCTGGGCTAGCGGGAACACCGGGGAGCTGTTTTTT | CASSRWASGNTGELFF
once | TRBJ1-6 | TRBD1 | TRBV25-1 | TGTGCCAGCAGTGTAACAGGGGATGGCAATTCACCCCTCCACTTT | CASSVTGDGNSPLHF
. | TRBJ2-5 | TRBD1 | TRBV5-4 | TGTGCCAGCAGCTGGGACAGGGGGCTAGTTGGTGAGACCCAGTACTTC | CASSWDRGLVGETQYF
few | TRBJ2-1 | TRBD2 | TRBV6-6 | TGTGCCAGCGATATATTACCGGGACTAGCGGGGGATGAGCAGTTCTTC | CASDILPGLAGDEQFF
few | TRBJ2-1 | TRBD2 | TRBV30 | TGTGCCTGGAGTCTGACTAGCGCCAGCAATGAGCAGTTCTTC | CAWSLTSASNEQFF
once | TRBJ2-3 | TRBD2 | TRBV2 | TGTGCCAGCACTCCGGGACTAGCTCCTAGCACAGATACGCAGTATTTT | CASTPGLAPSTDTQYF
. | TRBJ2-5 | TRBD2 | TRBV7-9 | TGTGCCAGCAGCTTAATAGCGGGAGTGGAGACCCAGTACTTC | CASSLIAGVETQYF
. | TRBJ2-1 | TRBD2 | TRBV9 | TGTGCCAGCAGCGTAGACACTAGCGGGAGCTATGAGCAGTTCTTC | CASSVDTSGSYEQFF